This T cell receptor (beta chain) was retrieved from a study of PD-L1 blockade in urothelial cancer. Using immunoSEQ multiplex PCR, the repertoire was profiled, and TCRdb retains in-frame clones only, with some absent. The sample includes fewer than 75,000 clones, approximately 87% of them seen just once. CDR3 size: 16 residues. Germline V lookup: CDR1 MNHNS, CDR2 SASEGT. V was pared by 4 bases and J by 1 base, with 16 bases between. Documented time point: pretreatment peripheral blood. This chain connects TRBV6-1 to TRBJ2-5, with no clear D. This specimen was PBMCs, taken around atezolizumab (anti-PD-L1) treatment. This receptor was obtained from a man aged 65 to 85 with urothelial cancer. Here the CDR3 DNA reads TGTGCCAGCAGTGCCACTCAGAGGCTCTCCCAAGAGACCCAGTACTTC. Residues: CASSATQRLSQETQYF.